This TCR beta chain was obtained from a study of T cells in localized non-small cell lung cancer. The study's findings and limits: Uninvolved adjacent lung had higher T cell clonality than tumor and all other tissues. Appearances in adjacent lung were noted for a median roughly 58 of the top 100 tumor clones.

Comments on this clone: The antigen is unknown.

The assay was immunoSEQ multiplex PCR, and TCRdb's table has in-frame clones only and misses some. The table lists 100,000 or so clones, approximately 91% of them singletons, with over 4% in the top ten. Germline V gene sequence: CDR1 SGHVS, CDR2 FQNEAQ. The ends were cut back, 5 bases at V and 2 bases at J, with 12 bases in the middle. The CDR3 runs to 15 residues. The source of this sequence is a woman aged 35 to 75 with stage II squamous cell lung carcinoma. Here the sequenced sample was PBMCs, taken before any cancer treatment. The gene calls are TRBV7-8 and TRBJ1-4, with a tentative D call TRBD1 (5 bases). CDR3 region: CASSGGAATNEKLFF. The CDR3 DNA is TGTGCCAGCAGCGGAGGGGCCGCGACTAATGAAAAACTGTTTTTT.